One sample yielded the 32 T cell receptor beta chains listed below, sequenced in a study of cytomegalovirus exposure and HLA in healthy donors. PCR was performed using 60 Vbeta and 13 Jbeta primers. Some clones are missing from TCRdb's copy, which holds only in-frame ones; the method was immunoSEQ multiplex PCR. The sample includes roughly 98,000 clones, 70% of them seen just once. The sequencing sample was made of PBMCs. All receptors come from a man between 50 and 59 years old in good health and CMV-seronegative.

The rearrangement uses TRBV30 and TRBJ2-1; the D is unclear. CDR3 size: 13 residues. V dropped 2 bases and J dropped 0 bases, with 5 bases sitting between them. Looked up from germline, CDR1 is GTSNPN and CDR2 is SVGIG (reference sequence). Written as DNA, the CDR3 is TGTGCCTGGAGTAGTAGCTCCTACAATGAGCAGTTCTTC. Translation gives CAWSSSSYNEQFF.

J is TRBJ1-1 and V is TRBV4-1; 7 bases align to TRBD1. The CDR3 length is 16 residues. The germline V gene encodes CDR1 MGHRA and CDR2 YSYEKL. V lost 6 bases, J lost 5 bases, and 15 bases stayed unmatched. The CDR3 coding sequence is TGCGCCAGCAGAAGGGACCATGACAGGGTTGCAACTGAAGCTTTCTTT. It codes for CASRRDHDRVATEAFF.

V is TRBV7-3 and J is TRBJ2-5, with 8 bases that match TRBD2. The CDR3 runs to 16 residues. CDR1 and CDR2 from the germline V gene are SGHTA and FQGTGA. J lost 3 bases, V lost 0 bases, and 6 bases had no gene match. CDR3 sequence reads: CASSLTGSGGKETQYF. The CDR3, as DNA: TGTGCCAGCAGCTTAACGGGGTCGGGAGGGAAAGAGACCCAGTACTTC.

The J gene is TRBJ1-1, the V gene TRBV5-1, with D possibly matching TRBD1 (5 bases). Trimming left V 0 bases short and J 10 bases short, with 7 bases between. CDR1 is SGHRS, CDR2 YFSETQ, per germline. The CDR3 spans 11 residues. This chain's CDR3 is CASSLGQGAFF. DNA for the CDR3: TGCGCCAGCAGCTTGGGGCAGGGAGCTTTCTTT.

In its sample, this clone was seen a few times. V is TRBV7-2 and J is TRBJ2-7; D possibly corresponds to TRBD1 (5 bases). CDR1 and CDR2 (germline): SGHTA, FQGNSA. V was cut by 5 bases and J by 7 bases, with 12 bases left in between. This CDR3 has 12 amino acids. CDR3 sequence reads: CASSARAGEQYF. DNA of the CDR3: TGTGCCAGCAGCGCCAGGGCAGGGGAGCAGTACTTC.

The DNA for the CDR3 is TGTGCCAGCGGCAGTCCGTCTAGCACAGATACGCAGTATTTT. Its translation is CASGSPSSTDTQYF. The J gene is TRBJ2-3, the V gene TRBV27, with D hard to call. Germline values: CDR1 MNHEY, CDR2 SMNVEV (reference sequence). The V end lost 8 bases, the J end lost 0 bases, and 12 bases lay between the germline ends. CDR3 size: 14 residues.

The CDR3 DNA reads as TGTGCCAGCAGTCTGGACATAGCCTACGAGCAGTACTTC. Its protein is CASSLDIAYEQYF. The chain uses TRBV6-5 and TRBJ2-7; D is possibly TRBD1 (5 bases). V lost 5 bases to trimming and J lost 2 bases, with 10 bases between them. The CDR3 sequence is 13 residues long. Germline V gene sequence: CDR1 MNHEY, CDR2 SVGAGI.

This clone turned up a few times. CDR3 nucleotides: TGTGCCAGCAGAACAGGGATTGCCCGAACTGAAGCTTTCTTT. It specifies CASRTGIARTEAFF. V is TRBV6-6 and J is TRBJ1-1; weak D call: TRBD1 (6 bases). Germline CDR1 MNHNY, CDR2 SVGAGI (reference sequence). The CDR3 spans 14 residues. Trimming left V 6 bases short and J 5 bases short, with 16 bases between.

The chain joins TRBV14 to TRBJ1-6; 7 nucleotides line up with TRBD1. Trimming cost V 6 bases and J 8 bases; bases outside gene matches: 1. The V gene's germline CDR1 is SGHDN and CDR2 FVKESK. The CDR3 runs 12 residues. CDR3 residues: CASSTGDSPLHF. The CDR3 DNA follows: TGTGCCAGCAGTACAGGGGATTCACCCCTCCACTTT.

This rearrangement joins TRBV6-6 to TRBJ1-1, with a possible D match to TRBD1 (5 bases). V lost 2 bases to trimming and J lost 1 base, with 11 bases between them. There are 15 residues in the CDR3. Looked up from germline, CDR1 is MNHNY and CDR2 is SVGAGI (reference sequence). Here the CDR3 DNA reads TGTGCCAGCAGTTACGTCGGGGGACGGAACACTGAAGCTTTCTTT. Translation: CASSYVGGRNTEAFF.

V gene TRBV6-1 combines with J gene TRBJ1-1; tentative D call: TRBD1 (6 bases). The germline V gene has CDR1 MNHNS and CDR2 SASEGT. CDR3 length equals 12 residues. Deletions cut 6 bases from V and 11 bases from J, with 16 bases between. The CDR3 region is CASSERDTPAFF. As DNA, the CDR3 is TGTGCCAGCAGCGAAAGGGACACCCCGGCTTTCTTT.

The chain is built from TRBV9 and TRBJ2-7, with 8 bases fitting TRBD1. V shed 4 bases, J shed 7 bases, and the junction held 7 bases outside the gene matches. In germline, CDR1 is SGDLS, CDR2 YYNGEE. The CDR3 runs to 13 residues. CDR3 region: CASSPGGRGEQYF. In DNA form, the CDR3 reads TGTGCCAGCAGCCCAGGGGGCCGGGGGGAGCAGTACTTC.

This clone has only one observation. CDR3 sequence (DNA): TGCGCCAGCAGCTTCACCACTACAGGGCCCAACACTGAAGCTTTCTTT. Translating gives CASSFTTTGPNTEAFF. The chain carries TRBV5-1 and TRBJ1-1, with D possibly being TRBD1 (6 bases). Trimming pared 2 bases from V and 2 bases from J, leaving 16 bases between. Germline CDR1 and CDR2: SGHRS and YFSETQ. CDR3 size: 16 residues.

This clone was detected only once. V and J are TRBV19 and TRBJ2-2, with 11 bases aligning to TRBD2. The CDR3 is made up of 15 amino acids. Per germline, CDR1 LNHDA and CDR2 SQIVND (reference sequence). V trimming: 9 bases; J trimming: 5 bases; junction bases outside the gene matches: 8. CDR3 loop: CASKLAGGLTGELFF. The CDR3 nucleotides are TGTGCCAGCAAATTAGCGGGGGGGCTTACCGGGGAGCTGTTTTTT.

The chain links TRBV7-9 to TRBJ2-5; possible D gene TRBD2, 5 bases. The germline gives CDR1 SEHNR, CDR2 FQNEAQ (reference sequence). The CDR3 runs 14 residues. The ends were cut back, 3 bases at V and 0 bases at J, with 8 bases in the middle. CDR3 region: CASSFKRNQETQYF. The CDR3 region has the DNA TGTGCCAGCAGCTTTAAGCGGAACCAAGAGACCCAGTACTTC.

This chain connects TRBV10-1 to TRBJ2-1; a possible D gene is TRBD2 (6 bases). Trimming took 2 bases from V and 7 from J, leaving 18 bases between them. The CDR3 is 16 amino acids. CDR1 is WNHNN and CDR2 is SYGVQD in the germline V gene (reference sequence). The DNA of the CDR3 is TGCGCCAGCAGTGAGGAGTCGCGGAGTCGGGGGAATGAGCAGTTCTTC. It encodes CASSEESRSRGNEQFF.

The V call is TRBV2, the J call TRBJ2-7; 8 positions match TRBD2. Germline V gene lookup returns CDR1 SNHLY and CDR2 FYNNEI. The trim removed 5 bases at V and 0 bases at J, leaving 6 bases unmatched. The CDR3 is 15 residues long. As DNA, the CDR3 is TGTGCCAGCAGTTTCCTAGCGGGTCGCTCCTACGAGCAGTACTTC. This codes for CASSFLAGRSYEQYF.

The gene calls are TRBV19 and TRBJ1-2; the D is unclear. The length of the CDR3 is 14 residues. The ends were cut back, 3 bases at V and 4 bases at J, with 12 bases in the middle. Germline V gene sequence: CDR1 LNHDA, CDR2 SQIVND (reference sequence). DNA of the CDR3: TGTGCCAGTAGTATTTCGGGGTACGGCTATGGCTACACCTTC. The encoded protein is CASSISGYGYGYTF.

V usage is TRBV6-1 and J usage is TRBJ2-3, with 11 bases lining up with TRBD2. V trimming: 8 bases; J trimming: 2 bases; junction bases outside the gene matches: 6. The CDR3 consists of 15 residues. Germline V lookup: CDR1 MNHNS, CDR2 SASEGT. For the CDR3, the DNA is TGTGCCAGCCGGACTAGCGGGCGATACACAGATACGCAGTATTTT. Translating gives CASRTSGRYTDTQYF.

This sequence joins TRBV10-1 and TRBJ2-1, with TRBD2 identical over 12 bases. Germline loops: CDR1 WNHNN, CDR2 SYGVQD (reference sequence). The CDR3 loop spans 18 amino acids. Trimming cost V 5 bases and J 0 bases; bases outside gene matches: 8. CDR3 nucleotides: TGCGCCAGCAGTCCCGGGACTAGCGGGTATAGCTCCTACAATGAGCAGTTCTTC. This translates into CASSPGTSGYSSYNEQFF.

The chain employs TRBV27 and TRBJ2-2; TRBD2 is a possible D gene (5 bases). This CDR3 is built from 14 residues. Looked up from germline, CDR1 is MNHEY and CDR2 is SMNVEV (reference sequence). Trimming stripped 8 bases from V and 4 bases from J, with 14 bases between. The CDR3 nucleotides are TGTGCCAGCCACGGGGATGGCTTCACCGGGGAGCTGTTTTTT. This codes for CASHGDGFTGELFF.

The chain joins TRBV27 to TRBJ1-5; D remains ambiguous. Germline V lookup: CDR1 MNHEY, CDR2 SMNVEV (reference sequence). CDR3 length equals 15 residues. Deletions cut 0 bases from V and 8 bases from J, with 14 bases between. Written as DNA, the CDR3 is TGTGCCAGCAGTTTATCGGTTGACACCTTTGAGCCCCAGCATTTT. Amino acid sequence: CASSLSVDTFEPQHF.

V usage is TRBV10-3 and J usage is TRBJ2-3; a weak D match, TRBD2 (6 bases). V was cut by 0 bases and J by 6 bases, with 13 bases left in between. Germline assignment: CDR1 ENHRY and CDR2 SYGVKD. The CDR3 length is 15 residues. CDR3 nucleotides: TGTGCCATCAGTGAGTCGGGGCTAGCGTACGATACGCAGTATTTT. It codes for CAISESGLAYDTQYF.

The rearrangement uses TRBV7-2 and TRBJ2-1, with D possibly TRBD2 on 7 matching bases. The CDR3 runs to 15 residues. V shed 3 bases and J shed 10 bases, with 19 bases lying between them. Germline V gene data show CDR1 as SGHTA and CDR2 as FQGNSA. CDR3 DNA sequence: TGTGCCAGCAGCTTGGACTTTTACTGGGGGGGCGAGCAGTTCTTC. Protein: CASSLDFYWGGEQFF.

The V gene is TRBV2, the J gene TRBJ2-7; TRBD1 matches 7 bases. J lost 3 bases, V lost 4 bases, and 3 bases had no gene match. Germline CDR1 SNHLY, CDR2 FYNNEI. The CDR3 sequence is 13 residues long. In nucleotides, the CDR3 is TGTGCCAGCAGTGGGACAGGAAACTACGAGCAGTACTTC. This sequence encodes CASSGTGNYEQYF.

About this clone itself: Its ends do not fully match the called genes, so a read error is possible. This sequence joins TRBV7-8 and TRBJ1-1, with D uncertain. CDR1 and CDR2 (germline): SGHVS, FQNEAQ. This CDR3 contains 14 residues. CDR3 sequence (DNA): TGTGCCACCAGCGGGAGAGAGGGGAACACTGAAGCTTTCTTT. Its translation: CATSGREGNTEAFF.

The chain uses TRBV7-2 and TRBJ1-4, with D unresolved. CDR1 SGHTA and CDR2 FQGNSA come from the germline V gene. This CDR3 region has 16 residues. Trimming pared 5 bases from V and 0 bases from J, leaving 13 bases between. The CDR3 bases are TGTGCCAGCAGCCTCCGGAGACTTGCAACTAATGAAAAACTGTTTTTT. This sequence encodes CASSLRRLATNEKLFF.

This clone has a handful of counts. J is TRBJ2-1 and V is TRBV7-2; no definite D call. The CDR3 extends over 17 amino acids. Germline CDR1 is SGHTA and CDR2 is FQGNSA. With 1 base removed from V and 2 bases from J, the gap between germline ends came to 15 bases. The CDR3 nucleotides read TGTGCCAGCAGCTTAGGAACCCTCTTAGCTACCTACAATGAGCAGTTCTTC. Its translation is CASSLGTLLATYNEQFF.

The chain employs TRBV10-3 and TRBJ2-1, with 8 bases fitting TRBD1. V was pared by 6 bases and J by 0 bases, with 10 bases of the junction left unmatched. The germline V gene encodes CDR1 ENHRY and CDR2 SYGVKD. This CDR3 is 17 amino acids long. CDR3: CAISGPGQGGSYNEQFF. The CDR3 coding sequence is TGTGCCATCAGCGGACCAGGACAGGGTGGCTCCTACAATGAGCAGTTCTTC.

Here the CDR3 reads CASSIGASGSYEQYF. DNA of the CDR3: TGTGCCAGTAGTATCGGGGCTAGCGGCTCCTACGAGCAGTACTTC. The chain joins TRBV19 to TRBJ2-7; 7 bases align to TRBD2. The CDR3 has 15 amino acids. The J segment lost 0 bases and the V segment lost 3 bases, leaving 5 bases of the junction unmatched. Germline values: CDR1 LNHDA, CDR2 SQIVND (reference sequence).

The J gene is TRBJ1-5, the V gene TRBV19, with no clear D. Trimming took 0 bases from V and 2 from J, leaving 5 bases between them. Per germline, CDR1 LNHDA and CDR2 SQIVND (reference sequence). This CDR3 has 14 amino acids. The CDR3 sequence is CASSIDHRNQPQHF. In DNA form, the CDR3 reads TGTGCCAGTAGTATAGACCATCGCAATCAGCCCCAGCATTTT.

This chain links TRBV4-3 with TRBJ1-6, with D uncertain. Trimming left V 4 bases short and J 0 bases short, with 13 bases between. The germline CDR1 and CDR2 sequences are LGHNA and YSLEER. This CDR3 contains 17 residues. The CDR3 region is CASSRSSFSSYNSPLHF. CDR3 DNA sequence: TGCGCCAGCAGCCGGAGTAGTTTTAGCTCCTATAATTCACCCCTCCACTTT.